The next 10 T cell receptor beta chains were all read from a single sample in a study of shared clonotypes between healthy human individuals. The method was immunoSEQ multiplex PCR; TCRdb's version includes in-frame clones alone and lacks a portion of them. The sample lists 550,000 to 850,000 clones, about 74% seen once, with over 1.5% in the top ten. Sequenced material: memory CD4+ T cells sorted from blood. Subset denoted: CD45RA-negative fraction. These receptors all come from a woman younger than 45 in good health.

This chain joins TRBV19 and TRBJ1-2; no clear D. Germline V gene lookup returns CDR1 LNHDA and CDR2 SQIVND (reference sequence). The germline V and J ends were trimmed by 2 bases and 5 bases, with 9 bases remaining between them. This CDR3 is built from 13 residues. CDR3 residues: CASSITVFYGYTF. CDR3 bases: TGTGCCAGTAGTATAACAGTCTTTTATGGCTACACCTTC.

CDR3 nucleotides: TGTGCCAGCAGTGAAGGCGGGGGTATCAACACTGAAGCTTTCTTT. This codes for CASSEGGGINTEAFF. The chain employs TRBV6-1 and TRBJ1-1, with D possibly being TRBD1 (5 bases). The ends were cut back, 1 base at V and 2 bases at J, with 11 bases in the middle. Germline V gives CDR1 MNHNS, CDR2 SASEGT. The CDR3 is 15 residues long.

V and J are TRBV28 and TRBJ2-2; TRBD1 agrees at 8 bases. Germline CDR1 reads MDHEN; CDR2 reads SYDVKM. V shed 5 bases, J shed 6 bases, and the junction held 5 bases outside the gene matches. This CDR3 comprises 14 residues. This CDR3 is CASSVAQGAGELFF. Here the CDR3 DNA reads TGTGCCAGCAGTGTCGCACAGGGGGCCGGGGAGCTGTTTTTT.

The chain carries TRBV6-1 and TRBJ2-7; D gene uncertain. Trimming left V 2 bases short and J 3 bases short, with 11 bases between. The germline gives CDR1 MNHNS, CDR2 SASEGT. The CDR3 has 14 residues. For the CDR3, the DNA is TGTGCCAGCAGTGAAATCTTGAGCGTCTACGAGCAGTACTTC. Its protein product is CASSEILSVYEQYF.

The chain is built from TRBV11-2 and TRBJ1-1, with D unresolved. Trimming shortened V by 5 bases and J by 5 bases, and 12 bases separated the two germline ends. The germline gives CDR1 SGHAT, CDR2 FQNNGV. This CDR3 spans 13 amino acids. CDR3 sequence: CASSGEMRTEAFF. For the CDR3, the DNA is TGTGCCAGCAGCGGGGAGATGCGGACTGAAGCTTTCTTT.

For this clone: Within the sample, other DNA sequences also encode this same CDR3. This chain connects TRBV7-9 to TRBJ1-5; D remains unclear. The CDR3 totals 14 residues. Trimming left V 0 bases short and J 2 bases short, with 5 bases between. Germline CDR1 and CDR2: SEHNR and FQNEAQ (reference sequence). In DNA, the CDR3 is TGTGCCAGCAGCTTAGCAGGAGGCAATCAGCCCCAGCATTTT. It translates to CASSLAGGNQPQHF.

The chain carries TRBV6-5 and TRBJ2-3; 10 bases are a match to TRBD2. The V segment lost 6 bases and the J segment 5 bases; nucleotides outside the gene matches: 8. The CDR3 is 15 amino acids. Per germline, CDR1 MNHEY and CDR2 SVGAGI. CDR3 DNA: TGTGCCAGCAGGCGTATAGCGGGGGGATTAGATACGCAGTATTTT. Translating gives CASRRIAGGLDTQYF.

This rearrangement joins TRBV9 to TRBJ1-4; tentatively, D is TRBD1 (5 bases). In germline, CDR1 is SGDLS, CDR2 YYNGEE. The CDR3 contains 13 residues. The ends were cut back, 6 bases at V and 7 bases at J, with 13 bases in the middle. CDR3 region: CASTRDGGEKLFF. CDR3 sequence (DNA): TGTGCCAGCACCCGGGACGGTGGTGAAAAACTGTTTTTT. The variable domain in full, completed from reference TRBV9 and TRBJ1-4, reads DSGVTQTPKHLITATGQRVTLRCSPRSGDLSVYWYQQSLDQGLQFLIQYYNGEERAKGNILERFSAQQFPDLHSELNLSSLELGDSALYFCASTRDGGEKLFFGSGTQLSVL.

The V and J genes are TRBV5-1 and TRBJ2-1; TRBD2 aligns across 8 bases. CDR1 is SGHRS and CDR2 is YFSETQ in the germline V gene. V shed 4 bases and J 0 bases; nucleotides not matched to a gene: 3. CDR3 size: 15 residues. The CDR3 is CASSRSGSSYNEQFF. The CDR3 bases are TGCGCCAGCAGCCGGAGCGGGAGCTCCTACAATGAGCAGTTCTTC.

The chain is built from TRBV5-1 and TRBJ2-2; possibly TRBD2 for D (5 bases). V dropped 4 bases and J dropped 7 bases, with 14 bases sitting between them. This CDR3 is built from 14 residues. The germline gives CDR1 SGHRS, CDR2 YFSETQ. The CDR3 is CASSPWRVGGELFF. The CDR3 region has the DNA TGCGCCAGCAGCCCCTGGCGGGTTGGCGGGGAGCTGTTTTTT.